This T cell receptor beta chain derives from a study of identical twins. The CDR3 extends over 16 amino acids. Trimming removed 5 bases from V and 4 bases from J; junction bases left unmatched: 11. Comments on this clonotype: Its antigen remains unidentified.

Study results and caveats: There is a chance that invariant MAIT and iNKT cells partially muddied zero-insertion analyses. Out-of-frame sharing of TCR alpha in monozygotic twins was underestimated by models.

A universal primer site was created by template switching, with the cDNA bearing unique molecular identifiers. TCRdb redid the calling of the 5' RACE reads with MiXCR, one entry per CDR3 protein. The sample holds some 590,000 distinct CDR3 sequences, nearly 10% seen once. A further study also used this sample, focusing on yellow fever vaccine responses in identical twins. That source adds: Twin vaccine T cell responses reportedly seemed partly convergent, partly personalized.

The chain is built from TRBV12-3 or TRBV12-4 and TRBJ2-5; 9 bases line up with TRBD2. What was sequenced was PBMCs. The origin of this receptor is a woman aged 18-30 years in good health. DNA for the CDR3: TGTGCCAGCAGTCCCCGTACGACTAGCGGAGGAGAGACCCAGTACTTC. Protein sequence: CASSPRTTSGGETQYF.